What follows describes a single TCR beta chain. Antigen: not known. Read data end 3 residues before the CDR3 end; the end is taken from the germline J gene. The CDR3 is made up of 20 amino acids. Germline V CDR1 and CDR2: SGHRS, YFSETQ. V was cut by 4 bases and J by 6 bases, with 35 bases left in between. The entry originates in a study of T cells in women clearing cervical HPV infection. Study in general: Controls' single incident HPV16 infection cleared within 12 months without precancer.

Profiled with immunoSEQ multiplex PCR; TCRdb holds only in-frame clones, not every one. The sample's table shows 45,000 to 55,000 clones. Findings and limits, study-wide: Controls had more TRBV6-7 (0.16%) than cases (around 0.11%). Repertoire richness, not evenness, was significantly elevated in CIN3+ cases versus controls.

Cervical HPV DNA detected by MY09/MY11 PCR, typed by dot-blot. V usage is TRBV5-1 and J usage is TRBJ2-7; tentatively, D is TRBD2 (5 bases). The receptor was isolated from a woman aged 18 to 75 with a cervical HPV16 infection that either progressed to CIN3+ or cleared (not recorded which). The sequencing input was blood buffy coat. Here the CDR3 reads CASSPSGRGGRNYIRIEQYF. The covered CDR3 bases are TGCGCCAGCAGCCCGAGCGGTCGAGGTGGGCGAAATTACATTAGGATCGAG.